This T cell receptor beta chain appears in the sequencing data of a study of T cell repertoires in cytomegalovirus infection. At the level of the study: Recently identified HLA-C-restricted CMV epitopes and well-studied HLA-B-restricted CMV epitopes were used by the study. Public signatures in TCR beta pointed to CMV infection and matching HLA type. General study findings and limits: Identification of carriers of CMV plus the relevant HLA was achieved through cumulative public TCR beta family frequency. The ex vivo response was dominated by HLA-C-restricted CMV-specific TCR beta clonotypes.

TCRdb itself ran the reads through MiXCR, one entry per CDR3 protein. The sample lists around 750,000 distinct CDR3 sequences, about 33% occurring once. Note on this clonotype: Its antigen is not identified.

The CDR3 runs 18 residues. The ends were cut back, 2 bases at V and 4 bases at J, with 21 bases in the middle. The V gene's germline CDR1 is MGHRA and CDR2 YSYEKL. Here the sequenced sample was cultured CD8+ T cells from PBMCs, taken from culture after CMV antigen stimulation. The J gene is TRBJ1-3, the V gene TRBV4-1, with D perhaps matching TRBD1 (5 bases). This clonotype was sampled from a human donor in good health (CMV status not recorded). Some clones in this sample may be carry-over from other donors' samples. The CDR3 bases are TGCGCCAGCAGCCAATCCAGAGGTCCCGGGACCGAAGGAAACACCATATATTTT. Translation gives CASSQSRGPGTEGNTIYF.